The 8 T cell receptor beta chains in this list originate from one sample, sequenced in a study of shared clonotypes between healthy human individuals. Generated by immunoSEQ multiplex PCR, the TCRdb table keeps only in-frame clones and is missing some. The sample has hundreds of thousands of clones, roughly 70% seen once; the top ten hold more than 1.5%. The sequenced sample consisted of memory CD4+ T cells sorted from blood. Subset: CD45RA-negative fraction. These receptors came from a woman aged 25 to 45 in good health.

This clone appeared a few times. The chain combines TRBV18 with TRBJ2-2, with D unclear. This CDR3 has 15 residues. Germline CDR1 and CDR2: KGHSH and LQKENI. The germline V and J ends were trimmed by 5 bases and 4 bases, with 14 bases remaining between them. CDR3 residues: CASSDFSLGTGELFF. The CDR3 bases are TGTGCCAGCTCAGACTTTTCCCTGGGCACCGGGGAGCTGTTTTTT.

This chain uses TRBV5-1 with TRBJ2-3, with 7 positions matching TRBD2. CDR3 length: 16 residues. CDR1 SGHRS and CDR2 YFSETQ come from the germline V gene. With 5 bases clipped from V and 4 bases from J, the junction kept 13 bases outside the gene matches. CDR3 DNA sequence: TGCGCCAGCAGATTCTATCGGACTAGTCCGGCAGATACGCAGTATTTT. This translates into CASRFYRTSPADTQYF.

Details on this clone: Only one base separates this from a far larger clonotype, so it likely reflects a read error. In the same sample, other DNA sequences code for this CDR3. This chain links TRBV5-4 with TRBJ2-5, with D perhaps matching TRBD1 (8 bases). The V and J ends lost 5 bases and 4 bases respectively, with 18 bases between them. The CDR3 sequence is 15 residues long. Germline V CDR1 and CDR2: SGHNT, YYREEE (reference sequence). The CDR3: CASSRQTGEGETQYF. In nucleotides, the CDR3 is TGTGCCAGCAGTCGACAGACAGGGGAGGGAGAGACCCAGTACTTC.

The chain carries TRBV28 and TRBJ2-5; TRBD2 matches 10 bases. V lost 6 bases, J lost 5 bases, and 9 bases stayed unmatched. Germline V CDR1 and CDR2: MDHEN, SYDVKM. The CDR3 has 15 amino acids. CDR3 residues: CASRLAGGMGETQYF. The CDR3 DNA reads as TGTGCCAGCAGGTTAGCGGGAGGAATGGGGGAGACCCAGTACTTC.

This clone was seen a handful of times. The V gene is TRBV7-3, the J gene TRBJ2-1; D might be TRBD1 (6 bases). Germline V gene data show CDR1 as SGHTA and CDR2 as FQGTGA. V was cut by 2 bases and J by 1 base, with 12 bases left in between. The CDR3 has 16 amino acids. CDR3: CASSLLGAKSYNEQFF. The CDR3 DNA reads as TGTGCCAGCAGCTTATTGGGGGCAAAGTCCTACAATGAGCAGTTCTTC. The whole variable domain, remainder taken from reference TRBV7-3 and TRBJ2-1, is GAGVSQTPSNKVTEKGKYVELRCDPISGHTALYWYRQSLGQGPEFLIYFQGTGAADDSGLPNDRFFAVRPEGSVSTLKIQRTERGDSAVYLCASSLLGAKSYNEQFFGPGTRLTVL.

The chain combines TRBV6-1 with TRBJ2-7, with a tentative D call TRBD1 (5 bases). Trimming cost V 3 bases and J 6 bases, with 15 bases left between them. Germline-derived CDR1 and CDR2 are MNHNS and SASEGT. There are 14 residues in the CDR3. The CDR3 nucleotides are TGTGCCAGCAGTGATTCGGGCAGGGTGGCCGAGCAGTACTTC. It yields the protein CASSDSGRVAEQYF.

To note about this clone: This CDR3 is also generated by other DNA sequences in the sample. The chain uses TRBV10-1 and TRBJ2-3, with 7 bases identical to TRBD1. The CDR3 is made up of 13 amino acids. The germline V gene encodes CDR1 WNHNN and CDR2 SYGVQD (reference sequence). The trim removed 3 bases at V and 6 bases at J, leaving 3 bases unmatched. The CDR3 reads CASSEGGPDTQYF. In DNA form, the CDR3 reads TGCGCCAGCAGTGAAGGGGGCCCGGATACGCAGTATTTT.

Note on this clone: This sequence may be a read error, since a much larger clone differs from it by one base. The CDR3 region has the DNA TGTGCCAGCAGCTTAGCAGGGGGCGAGCAGTTCTTC. Protein sequence: CASSLAGGEQFF. The chain couples TRBV7-9 to TRBJ2-1; 7 bases line up with TRBD1. CDR1 is SEHNR, CDR2 FQNEAQ, per germline (reference sequence). CDR3 size: 12 residues. The V segment lost 0 bases and the J segment 10 bases; nucleotides outside the gene matches: 0.